This T cell receptor beta chain was captured by sequencing in a study of OX40 agonist ivuxolimab in advanced cancers. At the level of the whole study: Ivuxolimab was an agonistic, fully human IgG2 monoclonal antibody directed against OX40 (CD134), a costimulatory receptor. The paper reports the monotherapy dose-escalation portion (N of about 50 patients) of the phase I ivuxolimab trial. The dose-escalation cohort was around 84% male with a mean age of approximately 60 years, ranging from roughly 23 to 79. Of the roughly 50 dose-escalation patients, hepatocellular carcinoma was present in around 20, melanoma in some 15, renal cell carcinoma in 9 and head and neck cancer in 9. Intravenous ivuxolimab was administered to patients every 2 weeks at six dose levels: 0.01, 0.1, 0.3, 1.5, 3 and 10 mg/kg. Partial responses occurred in three dose-escalation patients, of whom one had hepatocellular carcinoma and two had cutaneous melanoma. Prior anti-PD-1, anti-PD-L1 or anti-CTLA-4 therapy was permitted, and checkpoint inhibitors had been received by 30% to 40% of dose-escalation patients. Peripheral TCRbeta sequencing aimed to test whether ivuxolimab altered TCR sequence diversity and caused clonal T-cell expansion.

A note on this clone: Which antigen it targets is not known. No base quality values were provided; no much bigger clone lies one nucleotide off.

Genomic DNA was extracted from sorted cells for sequencing of the TCRbeta CDR3 region. TCRbeta CDR3 regions were sequenced using the immunoSEQ Assay. The table was pulled from immuneACCESS by TCRdb, which kept in-frame rearrangements only. Such tables lose some clones; where checked, under half of the loss comes from unresolved V genes, and the rest has no known cause. The sample table shows 40,000 to 45,000 clones, and about nine tenths are seen once. The ten most abundant clones make up 4.5% to 6% of the sample. Spanning cysteine to phenylalanine, the CDR3 consists of 17 amino acids. Only the CDR3 DNA stays, 51 bases, in frame from base 1. V lost 4 bases and J lost 0 bases, and the count of bases not matched to a germline gene is 10. The germline V gene encodes CDR1 SGHNT and CDR2 YYREEE (reference sequence). The trial excluded patients who had a history of autoimmune disease or who were on systemic immunosuppression. Peripheral blood for TCR sequencing was collected from all dose cohorts at baseline, on cycle 4 day 1, and on cycle 7 day 1. The samples were drawn from a first-in-human, open-label, multicenter phase I dose-escalation trial of ivuxolimab. Adults with locally advanced or metastatic melanoma, renal cell carcinoma, hepatocellular carcinoma or head and neck squamous cell carcinoma were enrolled in the trial. CD4+ and CD8+ T cells were sorted separately from peripheral blood before TCR sequencing.

Broad study findings and their caveats: In the 0.1-3.0 mg/kg groups, partial responders were among the patients with the lowest normalized peripheral clonal expansion, particularly in CD8+ T cells. At doses of 0.1 to 3.0 mg/kg, clonal expansion of both CD4+ and CD8+ T cells in blood was seen between baseline and week 6. After ivuxolimab, expanded clones were on average more numerous among CD8+ T cells than among CD4+ T cells. The antigen specificity of the clonally expanded peripheral T cells was not determined. Low levels of normalized T-cell clonal expansion were also seen in some patients who did not respond.

The sample in question was CD4+ or CD8+ T cells sorted from blood, obtained in a trial of the OX40 agonist ivuxolimab. The TCR was taken from an adult with an advanced solid tumor such as melanoma, head and neck, liver or kidney cancer. This chain is built from TRBV5-4 and TRBJ2-3; TRBD2 fits 8 bases in the junction. Read as DNA, the sequence is TGTGCCAGCAGCCCAACTCCGGGGGGGAGGAGCACAGATACGCAGTATTTT. Its translation is CASSPTPGGRSTDTQYF.